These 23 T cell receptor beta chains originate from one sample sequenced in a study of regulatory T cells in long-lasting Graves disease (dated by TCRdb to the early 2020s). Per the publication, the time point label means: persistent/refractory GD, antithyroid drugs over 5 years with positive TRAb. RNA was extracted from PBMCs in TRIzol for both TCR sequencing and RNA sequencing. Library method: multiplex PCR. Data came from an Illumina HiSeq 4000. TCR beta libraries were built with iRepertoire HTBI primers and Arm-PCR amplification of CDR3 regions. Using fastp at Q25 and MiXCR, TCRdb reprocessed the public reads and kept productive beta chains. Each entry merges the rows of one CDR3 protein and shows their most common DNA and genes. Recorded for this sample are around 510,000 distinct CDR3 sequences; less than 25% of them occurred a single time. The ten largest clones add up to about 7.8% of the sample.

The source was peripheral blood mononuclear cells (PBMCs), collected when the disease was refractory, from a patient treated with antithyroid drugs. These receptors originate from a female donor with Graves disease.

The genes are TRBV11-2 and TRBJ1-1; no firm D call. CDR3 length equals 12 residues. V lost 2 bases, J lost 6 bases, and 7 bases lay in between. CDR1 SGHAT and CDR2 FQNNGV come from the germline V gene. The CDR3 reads CASSLSWAEAFF. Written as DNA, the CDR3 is TGTGCCAGCAGCTTATCGTGGGCTGAAGCTTTCTTT. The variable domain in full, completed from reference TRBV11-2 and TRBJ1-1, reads EAGVAQSPRYKIIEKRQSVAFWCNPISGHATLYWYQQILGQGPKLLIQFQNNGVVDDSQLPKDRFSAERLKGVDSTLKIQPAKLEDSAVYLCASSLSWAEAFFGQGTRLTVV.

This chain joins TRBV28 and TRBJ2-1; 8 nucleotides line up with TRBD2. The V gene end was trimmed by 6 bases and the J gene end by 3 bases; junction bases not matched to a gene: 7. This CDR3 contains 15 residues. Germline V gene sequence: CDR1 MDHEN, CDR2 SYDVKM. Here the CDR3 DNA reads TGTGCCAGCAGCATTAGCGGGACTGGCTACAATGAGCAGTTCTTC. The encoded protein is CASSISGTGYNEQFF.

The CDR3 loop reads CASSVGGQGAPGYTF. CDR3 bases: TGTGCCAGCAGCGTAGGAGGACAGGGGGCGCCGGGCTACACCTTC. The rearrangement links TRBV9 to TRBJ1-2, with 11 bases fitting TRBD1. The CDR3 has 15 amino acids. Trimming cost V 0 bases and J 8 bases; bases outside gene matches: 6. Germline loops: CDR1 SGDLS, CDR2 YYNGEE.

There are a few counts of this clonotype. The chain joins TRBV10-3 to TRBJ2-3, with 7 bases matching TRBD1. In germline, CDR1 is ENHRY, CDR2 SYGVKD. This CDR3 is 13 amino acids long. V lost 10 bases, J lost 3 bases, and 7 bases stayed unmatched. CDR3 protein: CATEGTATDTQYF. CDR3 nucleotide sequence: TGTGCCACGGAAGGGACAGCAACAGATACGCAGTATTTT.

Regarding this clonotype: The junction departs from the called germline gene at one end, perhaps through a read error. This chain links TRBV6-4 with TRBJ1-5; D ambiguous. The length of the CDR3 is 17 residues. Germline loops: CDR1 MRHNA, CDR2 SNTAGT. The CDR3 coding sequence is TGTGCCAGCAGTTACTCAGAGGGTTTTCTAAGCAATCAGCCCCAGCATTTT. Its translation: CASSYSEGFLSNQPQHF.

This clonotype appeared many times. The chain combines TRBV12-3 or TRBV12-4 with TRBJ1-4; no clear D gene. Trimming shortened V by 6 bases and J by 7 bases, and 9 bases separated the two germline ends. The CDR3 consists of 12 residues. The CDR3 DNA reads TGTGCCAGCAGCTTACAGAGTGAAAAACTGTTTTTT. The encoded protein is CASSLQSEKLFF.

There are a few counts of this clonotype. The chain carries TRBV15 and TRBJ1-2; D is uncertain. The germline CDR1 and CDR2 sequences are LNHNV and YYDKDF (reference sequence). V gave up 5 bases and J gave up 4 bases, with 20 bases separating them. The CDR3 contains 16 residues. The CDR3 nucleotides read TGTGCCACCAGCCCTGCCCACGGAGGACCACTCTATGGCTACACCTTC. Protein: CATSPAHGGPLYGYTF.

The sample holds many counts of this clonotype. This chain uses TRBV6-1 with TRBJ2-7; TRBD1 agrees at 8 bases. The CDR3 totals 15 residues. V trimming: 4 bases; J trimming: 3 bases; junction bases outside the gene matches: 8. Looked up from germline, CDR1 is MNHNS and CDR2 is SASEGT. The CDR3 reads CASSGPGTGNYEQYF. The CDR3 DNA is TGTGCCAGCAGTGGCCCCGGGACAGGAAACTACGAGCAGTACTTC.

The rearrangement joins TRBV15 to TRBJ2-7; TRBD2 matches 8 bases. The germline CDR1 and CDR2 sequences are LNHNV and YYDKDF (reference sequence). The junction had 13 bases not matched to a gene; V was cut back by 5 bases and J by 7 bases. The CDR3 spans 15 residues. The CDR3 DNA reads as TGTGCCACCAGCCACCCCCTCCGGACTAGCACTGAGCAGTACTTC. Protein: CATSHPLRTSTEQYF.

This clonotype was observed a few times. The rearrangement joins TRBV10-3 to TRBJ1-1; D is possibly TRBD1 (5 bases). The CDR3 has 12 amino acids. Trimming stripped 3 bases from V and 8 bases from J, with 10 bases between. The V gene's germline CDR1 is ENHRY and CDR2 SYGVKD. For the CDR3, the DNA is TGTGCCATCAGTGATGGGACGGCCGAAGCTTTCTTT. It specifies CAISDGTAEAFF.

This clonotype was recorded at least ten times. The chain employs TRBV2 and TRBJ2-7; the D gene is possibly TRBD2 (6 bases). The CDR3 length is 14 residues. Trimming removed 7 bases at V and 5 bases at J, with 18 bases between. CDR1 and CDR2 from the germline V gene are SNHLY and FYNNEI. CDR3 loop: CASTEDTWEDEQYF. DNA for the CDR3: TGTGCCAGCACCGAAGATACCTGGGAGGACGAGCAGTACTTC.

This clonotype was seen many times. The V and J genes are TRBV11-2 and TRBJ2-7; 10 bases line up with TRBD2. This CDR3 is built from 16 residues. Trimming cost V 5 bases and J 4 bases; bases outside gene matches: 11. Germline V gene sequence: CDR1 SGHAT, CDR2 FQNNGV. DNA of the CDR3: TGTGCCAGCAGCGCAATTAGACTAGCGGGTTATTACGAGCAGTACTTC. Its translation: CASSAIRLAGYYEQYF. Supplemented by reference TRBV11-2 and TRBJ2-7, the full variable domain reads EAGVAQSPRYKIIEKRQSVAFWCNPISGHATLYWYQQILGQGPKLLIQFQNNGVVDDSQLPKDRFSAERLKGVDSTLKIQPAKLEDSAVYLCASSAIRLAGYYEQYFGPGTRLTVT.

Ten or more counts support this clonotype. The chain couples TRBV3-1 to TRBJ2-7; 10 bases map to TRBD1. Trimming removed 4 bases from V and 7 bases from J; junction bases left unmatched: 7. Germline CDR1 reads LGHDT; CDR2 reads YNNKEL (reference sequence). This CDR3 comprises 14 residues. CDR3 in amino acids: CASSPRQGAGEQYF. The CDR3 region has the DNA TGTGCCAGCAGCCCGCGACAGGGGGCTGGGGAGCAGTACTTC.

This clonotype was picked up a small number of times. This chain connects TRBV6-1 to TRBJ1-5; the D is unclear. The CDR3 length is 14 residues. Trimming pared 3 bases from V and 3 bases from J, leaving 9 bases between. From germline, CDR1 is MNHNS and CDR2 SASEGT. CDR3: CASSDRAINQPQHF. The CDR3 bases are TGTGCCAGCAGTGACCGGGCCATCAATCAGCCCCAGCATTTT.

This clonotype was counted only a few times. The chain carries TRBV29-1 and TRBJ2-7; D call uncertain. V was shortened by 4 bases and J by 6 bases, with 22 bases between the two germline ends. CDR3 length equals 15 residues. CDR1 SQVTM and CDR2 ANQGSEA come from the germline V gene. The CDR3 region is CSVADVIVLVGEQYF. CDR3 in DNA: TGCAGCGTTGCGGACGTTATAGTCCTCGTTGGCGAGCAGTACTTC.

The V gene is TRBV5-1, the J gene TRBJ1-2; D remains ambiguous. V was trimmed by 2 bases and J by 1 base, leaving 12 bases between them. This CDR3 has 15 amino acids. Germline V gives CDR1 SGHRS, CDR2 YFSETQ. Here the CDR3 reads CASSLFSQDNYGYTF. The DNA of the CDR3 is TGCGCCAGCAGCTTATTCTCTCAGGATAACTATGGCTACACCTTC. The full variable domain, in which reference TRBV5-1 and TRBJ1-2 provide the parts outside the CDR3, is KAGVTQTPRYLIKTRGQQVTLSCSPISGHRSVSWYQQTPGQGLQFLFEYFSETQRNKGNFPGRFSGRQFSNSRSEMNVSTLELGDSALYLCASSLFSQDNYGYTFGSGTRLTVV.

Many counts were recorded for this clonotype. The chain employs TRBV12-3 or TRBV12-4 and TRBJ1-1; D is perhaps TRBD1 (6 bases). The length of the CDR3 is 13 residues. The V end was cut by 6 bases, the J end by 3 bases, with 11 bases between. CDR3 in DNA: TGTGCCAGCAGGATGCAGGGGTACACTGAAGCTTTCTTT. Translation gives CASRMQGYTEAFF.

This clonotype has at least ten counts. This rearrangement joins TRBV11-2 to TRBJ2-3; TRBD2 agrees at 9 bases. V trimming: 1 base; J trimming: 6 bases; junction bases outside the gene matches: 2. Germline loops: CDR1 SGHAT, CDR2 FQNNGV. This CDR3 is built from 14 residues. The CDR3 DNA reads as TGTGCCAGCAGCTTAGTACTAGCGGGTGATACGCAGTATTTT. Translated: CASSLVLAGDTQYF.

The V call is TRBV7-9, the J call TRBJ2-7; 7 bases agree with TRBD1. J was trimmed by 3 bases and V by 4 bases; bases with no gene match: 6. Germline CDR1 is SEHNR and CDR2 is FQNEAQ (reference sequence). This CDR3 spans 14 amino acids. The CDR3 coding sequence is TGTGCCAGCAGCTCCAGGGACAGCCACTACGAGCAGTACTTC. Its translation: CASSSRDSHYEQYF.

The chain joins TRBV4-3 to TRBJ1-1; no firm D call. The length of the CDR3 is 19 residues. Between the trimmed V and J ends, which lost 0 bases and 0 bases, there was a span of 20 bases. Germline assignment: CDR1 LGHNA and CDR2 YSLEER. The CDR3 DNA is TGCGCCAGCAGCCAAGAGCAGAGGGTCGACTTACCCATGAACACTGAAGCTTTCTTT. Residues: CASSQEQRVDLPMNTEAFF.

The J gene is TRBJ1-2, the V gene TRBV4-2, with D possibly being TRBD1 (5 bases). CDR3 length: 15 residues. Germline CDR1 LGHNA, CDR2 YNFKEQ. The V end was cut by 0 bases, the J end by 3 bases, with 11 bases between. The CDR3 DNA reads TGTGCCAGCAGCCAAGAGTCAGGGCGGTACTATGGCTACACCTTC. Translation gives CASSQESGRYYGYTF.

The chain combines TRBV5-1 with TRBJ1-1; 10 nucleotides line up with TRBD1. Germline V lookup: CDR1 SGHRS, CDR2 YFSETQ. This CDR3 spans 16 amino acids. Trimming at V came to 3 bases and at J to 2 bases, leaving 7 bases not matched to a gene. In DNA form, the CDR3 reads TGCGCCAGCAGCTCTCCGGGACAGGGGACTAACACTGAAGCTTTCTTT. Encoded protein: CASSSPGQGTNTEAFF.

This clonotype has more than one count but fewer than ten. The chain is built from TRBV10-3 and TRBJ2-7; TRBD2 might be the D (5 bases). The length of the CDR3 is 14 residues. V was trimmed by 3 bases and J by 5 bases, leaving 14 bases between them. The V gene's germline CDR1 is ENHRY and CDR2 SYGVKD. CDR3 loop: CAISDLAAAHEQYF. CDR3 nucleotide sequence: TGTGCCATCAGTGACCTCGCAGCGGCCCACGAGCAGTACTTC.